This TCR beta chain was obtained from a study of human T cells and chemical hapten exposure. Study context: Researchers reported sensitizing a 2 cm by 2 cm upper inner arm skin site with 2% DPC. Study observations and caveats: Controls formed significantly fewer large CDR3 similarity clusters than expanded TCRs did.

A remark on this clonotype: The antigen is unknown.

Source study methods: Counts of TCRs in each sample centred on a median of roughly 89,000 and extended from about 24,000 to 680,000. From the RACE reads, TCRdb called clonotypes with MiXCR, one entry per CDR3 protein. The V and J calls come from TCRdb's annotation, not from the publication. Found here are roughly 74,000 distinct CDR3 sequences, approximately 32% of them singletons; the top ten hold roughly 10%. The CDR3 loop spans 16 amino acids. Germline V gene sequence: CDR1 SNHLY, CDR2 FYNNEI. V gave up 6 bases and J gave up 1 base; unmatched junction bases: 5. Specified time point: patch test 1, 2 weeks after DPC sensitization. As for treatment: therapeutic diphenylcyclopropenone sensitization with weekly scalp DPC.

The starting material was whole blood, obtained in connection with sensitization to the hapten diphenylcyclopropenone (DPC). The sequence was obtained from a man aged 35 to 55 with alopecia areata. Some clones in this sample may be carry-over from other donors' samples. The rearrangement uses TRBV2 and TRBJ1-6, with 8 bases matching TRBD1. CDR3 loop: CASRSQGGSYNSPLHF. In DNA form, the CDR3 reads TGTGCCAGCAGATCACAGGGGGGATCCTATAATTCACCCCTCCACTTT.